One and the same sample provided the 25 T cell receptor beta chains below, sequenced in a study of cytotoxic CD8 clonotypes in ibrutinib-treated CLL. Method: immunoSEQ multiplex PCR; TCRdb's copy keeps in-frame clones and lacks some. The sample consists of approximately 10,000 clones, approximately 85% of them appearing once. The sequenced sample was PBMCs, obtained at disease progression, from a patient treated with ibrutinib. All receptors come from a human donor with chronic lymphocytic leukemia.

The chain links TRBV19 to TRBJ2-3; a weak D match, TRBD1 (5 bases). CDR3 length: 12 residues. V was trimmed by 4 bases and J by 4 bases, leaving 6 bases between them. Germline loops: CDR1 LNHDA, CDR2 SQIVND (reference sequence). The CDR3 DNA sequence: TGTGCCAGTAGTAGGGGCGCAGATACGCAGTATTTT. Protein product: CASSRGADTQYF.

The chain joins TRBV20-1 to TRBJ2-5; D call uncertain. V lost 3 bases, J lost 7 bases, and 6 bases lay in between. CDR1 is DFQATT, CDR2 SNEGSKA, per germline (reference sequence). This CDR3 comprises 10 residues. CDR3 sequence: CSASRVTQYF. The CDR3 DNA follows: TGCAGTGCTAGCCGGGTGACCCAGTACTTC.

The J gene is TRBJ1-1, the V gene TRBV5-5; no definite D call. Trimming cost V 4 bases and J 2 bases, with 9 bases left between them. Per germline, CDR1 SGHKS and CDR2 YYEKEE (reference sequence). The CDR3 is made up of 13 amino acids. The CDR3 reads CASSMSPNTEAFF. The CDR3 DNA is TGTGCCAGCAGCATGTCTCCCAACACTGAAGCTTTCTTT.

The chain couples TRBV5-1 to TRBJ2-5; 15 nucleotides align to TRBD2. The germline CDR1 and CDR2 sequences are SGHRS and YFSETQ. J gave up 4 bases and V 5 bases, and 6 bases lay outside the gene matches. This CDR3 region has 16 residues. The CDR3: CASRDGLAGGPETQYF. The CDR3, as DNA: TGCGCCAGCAGGGACGGACTAGCGGGAGGGCCAGAGACCCAGTACTTC.

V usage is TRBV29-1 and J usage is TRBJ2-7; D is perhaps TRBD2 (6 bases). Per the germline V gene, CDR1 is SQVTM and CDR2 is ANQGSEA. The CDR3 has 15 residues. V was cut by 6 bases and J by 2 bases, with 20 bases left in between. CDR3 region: CSVQIRAGGTYEQYF. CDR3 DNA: TGCAGCGTCCAGATCCGAGCGGGCGGGACCTACGAGCAGTACTTC.

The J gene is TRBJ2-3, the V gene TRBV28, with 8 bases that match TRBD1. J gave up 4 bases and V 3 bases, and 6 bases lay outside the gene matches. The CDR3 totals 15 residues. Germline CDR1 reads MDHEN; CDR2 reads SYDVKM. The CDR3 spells CASSFTQGASDTQYF. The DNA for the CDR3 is TGTGCCAGCAGTTTTACGCAGGGGGCATCAGATACGCAGTATTTT. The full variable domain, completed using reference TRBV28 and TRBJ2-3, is DVKVTQSSRYLVKRTGEKVFLECVQDMDHENMFWYRQDPGLGLRLIYFSYDVKMKEKGDIPEGYSVSREKKERFSLILESASTNQTSMYLCASSFTQGASDTQYFGPGTRLTVL.

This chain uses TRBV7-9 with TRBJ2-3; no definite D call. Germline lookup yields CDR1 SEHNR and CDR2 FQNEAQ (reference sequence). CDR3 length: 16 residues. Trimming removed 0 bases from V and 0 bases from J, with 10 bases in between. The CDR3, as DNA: TGTGCCAGCAGCTTAGCGAGGCGCACTAGCACAGATACGCAGTATTTT. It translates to CASSLARRTSTDTQYF.

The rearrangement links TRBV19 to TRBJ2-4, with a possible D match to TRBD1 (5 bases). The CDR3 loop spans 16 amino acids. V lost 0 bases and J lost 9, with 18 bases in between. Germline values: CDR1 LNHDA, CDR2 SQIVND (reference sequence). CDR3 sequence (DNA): TGTGCCAGTAGTATAGATCATCAGGGTGGGGTGCCCATTCAGTACTTC. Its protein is CASSIDHQGGVPIQYF.

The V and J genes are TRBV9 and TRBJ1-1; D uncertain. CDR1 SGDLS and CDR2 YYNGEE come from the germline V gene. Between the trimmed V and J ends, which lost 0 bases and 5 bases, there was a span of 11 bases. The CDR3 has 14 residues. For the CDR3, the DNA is TGTGCCAGCAGCGTAGGCCCCGGGTGGACTGAAGCTTTCTTT. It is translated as CASSVGPGWTEAFF.

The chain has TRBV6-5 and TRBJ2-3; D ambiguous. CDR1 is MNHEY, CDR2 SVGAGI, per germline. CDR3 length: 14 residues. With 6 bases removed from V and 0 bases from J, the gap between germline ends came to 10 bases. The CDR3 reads CASRPGPSTDTQYF. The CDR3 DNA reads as TGTGCCAGCAGGCCGGGCCCAAGCACAGATACGCAGTATTTT.

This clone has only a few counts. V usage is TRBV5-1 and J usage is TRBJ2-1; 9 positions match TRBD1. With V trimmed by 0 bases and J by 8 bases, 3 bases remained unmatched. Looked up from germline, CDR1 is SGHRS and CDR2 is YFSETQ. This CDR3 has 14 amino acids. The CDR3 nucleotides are TGCGCCAGCAGCTTGGAGGGACAGGGTGATGAGCAGTTCTTC. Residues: CASSLEGQGDEQFF.

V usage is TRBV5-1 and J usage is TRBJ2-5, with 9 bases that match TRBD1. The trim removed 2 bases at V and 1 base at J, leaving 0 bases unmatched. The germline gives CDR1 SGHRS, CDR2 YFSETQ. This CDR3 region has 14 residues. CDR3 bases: TGCGCCAGCAGCTTACAGGGGGCCCAAGAGACCCAGTACTTC. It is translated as CASSLQGAQETQYF.

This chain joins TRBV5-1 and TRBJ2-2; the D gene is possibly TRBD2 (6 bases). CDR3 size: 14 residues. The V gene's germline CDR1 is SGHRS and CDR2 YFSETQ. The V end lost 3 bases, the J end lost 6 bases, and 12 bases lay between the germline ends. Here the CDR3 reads CASSYSGNAGELFF. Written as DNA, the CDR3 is TGCGCCAGCAGCTATAGCGGAAACGCCGGGGAGCTGTTTTTT.

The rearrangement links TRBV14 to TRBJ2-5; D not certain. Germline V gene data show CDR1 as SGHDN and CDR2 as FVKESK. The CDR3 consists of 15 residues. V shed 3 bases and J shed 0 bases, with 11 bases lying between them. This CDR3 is CASSQGMWDQETQYF. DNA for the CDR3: TGTGCCAGCAGCCAGGGGATGTGGGACCAAGAGACCCAGTACTTC.

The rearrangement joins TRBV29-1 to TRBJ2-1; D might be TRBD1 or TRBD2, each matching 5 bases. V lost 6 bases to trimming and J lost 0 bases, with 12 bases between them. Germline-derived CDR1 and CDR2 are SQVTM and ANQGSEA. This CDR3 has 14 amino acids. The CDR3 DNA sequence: TGCAGCGTAGACGGGACGACCTCCTACAATGAGCAGTTCTTC. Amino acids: CSVDGTTSYNEQFF.

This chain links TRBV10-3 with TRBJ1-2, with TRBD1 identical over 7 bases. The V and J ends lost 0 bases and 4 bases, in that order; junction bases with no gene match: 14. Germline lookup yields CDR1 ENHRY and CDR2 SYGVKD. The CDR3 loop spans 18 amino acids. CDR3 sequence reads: CAISESITGTASSYGYTF. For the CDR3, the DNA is TGTGCCATCAGTGAGTCGATTACCGGGACAGCTTCTTCCTATGGCTACACCTTC.

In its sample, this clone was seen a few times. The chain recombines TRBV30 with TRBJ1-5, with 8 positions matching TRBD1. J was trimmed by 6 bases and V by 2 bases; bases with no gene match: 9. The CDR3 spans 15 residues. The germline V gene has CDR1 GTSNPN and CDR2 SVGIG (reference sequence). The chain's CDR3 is CAWSSGQGSSQPQHF. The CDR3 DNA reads TGTGCCTGGAGTAGTGGACAGGGATCTAGTCAGCCCCAGCATTTT. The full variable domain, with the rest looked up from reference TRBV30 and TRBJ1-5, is SQTIHQWPATLVQPVGSPLSLECTVEGTSNPNLYWYRQAAGRGLQLLFYSVGIGQISSEVPQNLSASRPQDRQFILSSKKLLLSDSGFYLCAWSSGQGSSQPQHFGDGTRLSIL.

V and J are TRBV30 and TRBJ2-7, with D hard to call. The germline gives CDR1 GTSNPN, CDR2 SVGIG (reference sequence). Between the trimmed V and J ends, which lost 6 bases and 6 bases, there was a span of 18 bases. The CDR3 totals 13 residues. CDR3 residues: CACYSSSRLEQYF. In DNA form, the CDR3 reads TGTGCCTGTTATTCTTCATCCAGACTCGAGCAGTACTTC. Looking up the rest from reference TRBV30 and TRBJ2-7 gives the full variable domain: SQTIHQWPATLVQPVGSPLSLECTVEGTSNPNLYWYRQAAGRGLQLLFYSVGIGQISSEVPQNLSASRPQDRQFILSSKKLLLSDSGFYLCACYSSSRLEQYFGPGTRLTVT.

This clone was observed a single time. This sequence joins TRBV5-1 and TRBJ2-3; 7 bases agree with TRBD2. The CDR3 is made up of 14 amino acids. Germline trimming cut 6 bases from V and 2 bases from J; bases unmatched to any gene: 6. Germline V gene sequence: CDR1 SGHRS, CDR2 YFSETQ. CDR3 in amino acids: CASKSLADTDTQYF. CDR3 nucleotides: TGCGCCAGCAAATCTCTAGCGGACACAGATACGCAGTATTTT. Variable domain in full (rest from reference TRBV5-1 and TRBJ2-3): KAGVTQTPRYLIKTRGQQVTLSCSPISGHRSVSWYQQTPGQGLQFLFEYFSETQRNKGNFPGRFSGRQFSNSRSEMNVSTLELGDSALYLCASKSLADTDTQYFGPGTRLTVL.

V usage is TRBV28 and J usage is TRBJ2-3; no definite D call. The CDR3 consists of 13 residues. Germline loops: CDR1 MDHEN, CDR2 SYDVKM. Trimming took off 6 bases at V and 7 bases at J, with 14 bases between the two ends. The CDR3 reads CASSPPEIYTQYF. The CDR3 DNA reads TGTGCCAGCAGCCCCCCGGAAATATATACGCAGTATTTT.

CDR3: CASSEIFAGLSNEQFF. In DNA form, the CDR3 reads TGTGCCAGCAGTGAAATTTTTGCAGGGCTATCCAATGAGCAGTTCTTC. The chain combines TRBV2 with TRBJ2-1, with a possible D match to TRBD1 (5 bases). The ends were cut back, 2 bases at V and 6 bases at J, with 17 bases in the middle. CDR3 size: 16 residues. Germline loops: CDR1 SNHLY, CDR2 FYNNEI. The entire variable domain, with the rest obtained from reference TRBV2 and TRBJ2-1, is as follows: EPEVTQTPSHQVTQMGQEVILRCVPISNHLYFYWYRQILGQKVEFLVSFYNNEISEKSEIFDDQFSVERPDGSNFTLKIRSTKLEDSAMYFCASSEIFAGLSNEQFFGPGTRLTVL.

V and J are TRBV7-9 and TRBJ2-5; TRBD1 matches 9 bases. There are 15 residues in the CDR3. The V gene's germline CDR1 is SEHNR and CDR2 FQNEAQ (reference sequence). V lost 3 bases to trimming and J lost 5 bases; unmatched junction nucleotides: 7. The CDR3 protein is CASSLGTGLMETQYF. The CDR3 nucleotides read TGTGCCAGCAGCTTGGGGACAGGGTTGATGGAGACCCAGTACTTC.

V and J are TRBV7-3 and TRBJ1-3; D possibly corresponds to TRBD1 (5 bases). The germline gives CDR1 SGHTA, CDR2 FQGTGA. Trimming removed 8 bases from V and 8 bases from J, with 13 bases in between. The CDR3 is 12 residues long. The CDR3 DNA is TGTGCCAGCTCGCTCGGGACGGACACCATATATTTT. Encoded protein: CASSLGTDTIYF.

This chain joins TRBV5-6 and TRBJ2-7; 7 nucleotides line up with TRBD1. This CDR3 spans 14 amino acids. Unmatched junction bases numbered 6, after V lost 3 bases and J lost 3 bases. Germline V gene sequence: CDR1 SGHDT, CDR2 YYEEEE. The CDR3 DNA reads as TGTGCCAGCAGCTCCGGGACAGAGATCTACGAGCAGTACTTC. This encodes CASSSGTEIYEQYF.

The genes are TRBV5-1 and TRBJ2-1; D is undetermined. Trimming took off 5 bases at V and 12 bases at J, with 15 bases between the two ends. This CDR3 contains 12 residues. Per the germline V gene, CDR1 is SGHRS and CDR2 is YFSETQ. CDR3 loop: CASRYEASRQFF. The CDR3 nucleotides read TGCGCCAGCAGATATGAAGCTAGTAGGCAGTTCTTC.